One and the same sample provided the 27 T cell receptor beta chains below, sequenced in a study of cytomegalovirus exposure and HLA in healthy donors. It was with 60 Vbeta and 13 Jbeta primers that the PCR ran. Profiled with immunoSEQ multiplex PCR; TCRdb holds only in-frame clones, not every one. The table has around 90,000 clones, around 64% seen once. The sample consisted of PBMCs. Source of these receptors: a human donor in good health.

The table lists this clone with a count of one. The J gene is TRBJ2-7, the V gene TRBV20-1; 9 positions agree with TRBD1. This CDR3 is 11 amino acids long. Germline V gene lookup returns CDR1 DFQATT and CDR2 SNEGSKA (reference sequence). The CDR3 loop is CITGGGLEQYF. The CDR3 DNA is TGCATCACAGGGGGCGGTCTGGAGCAGTACTTC.

Points on this clone: An end of the junction differs from the germline gene, which may be a read error. The chain recombines TRBV7-6 with TRBJ2-1; D gene uncertain. CDR3 length equals 11 residues. Looked up from germline, CDR1 is SGHVS and CDR2 is FNYEAQ. CDR3 region: CASSSDNEQFF. CDR3 bases: TGTGCCAGCAGCTCCGACAATGAGCAGTTCTTC.

CDR3 sequence reads: CASSVQPGQGYGYTF. The CDR3 DNA follows: TGTGCCAGCAGCGTTCAACCGGGACAGGGATATGGCTACACCTTC. V usage is TRBV7-3 and J usage is TRBJ1-2; 9 positions match TRBD1. The trim removed 5 bases at V and 5 bases at J, leaving 9 bases unmatched. This CDR3 has 15 residues. The germline gives CDR1 SGHTA, CDR2 FQGTGA.

DNA of the CDR3: TGTGCCAGCAGCCCCTGGACTAGCGCAGAGACCCAGTACTTC. Translating it yields CASSPWTSAETQYF. The rearrangement links TRBV7-2 to TRBJ2-5; TRBD2 matches 9 bases. From germline, CDR1 is SGHTA and CDR2 FQGNSA. The J segment lost 4 bases and the V segment lost 5 bases, leaving 5 bases of the junction unmatched. The CDR3 length is 14 residues.

The rearrangement links TRBV6-4 to TRBJ2-2; TRBD2 matches at 8 bases. This CDR3 contains 13 residues. V trimming: 6 bases; J trimming: 4 bases; junction bases outside the gene matches: 1. Germline lookup yields CDR1 MRHNA and CDR2 SNTAGT. CDR3 nucleotides: TGTGCCAGCAGCGGGGGGGCCACCGGGGAGCTGTTTTTT. Amino acid sequence: CASSGGATGELFF.

The CDR3, as DNA: TGCAGCACGTACAGGGACCTGAACACTGAAGCTTTCTTT. This translates into CSTYRDLNTEAFF. This chain links TRBV29-1 with TRBJ1-1; TRBD1 might be the D (6 bases). Trimming pared 8 bases from V and 0 bases from J, leaving 13 bases between. The V gene's germline CDR1 is SQVTM and CDR2 ANQGSEA. This CDR3 comprises 13 residues.

The chain employs TRBV15 and TRBJ1-2; no definite D call. V shed 1 base and J shed 4 bases, with 7 bases lying between them. There are 13 residues in the CDR3. Germline V gives CDR1 LNHNV, CDR2 YYDKDF (reference sequence). CDR3 DNA: TGTGCCACCAGCAGAGGGACTTTCTATGGCTACACCTTC. Translating gives CATSRGTFYGYTF.

V and J are TRBV13 and TRBJ1-6; perhaps TRBD1 as D (6 bases). Germline-derived CDR1 and CDR2 are PRHDT and FYEKMQ (reference sequence). The germline V and J ends were trimmed by 9 bases and 4 bases, with 10 bases remaining between them. The CDR3 runs to 13 residues. The CDR3 sequence is CARDRKYNSPLHF. CDR3 sequence (DNA): TGTGCCAGGGACAGAAAATATAATTCACCCCTCCACTTT.

As DNA, the CDR3 is TGTGCCATCGTTCGGAGCGACACCGGGGAGCTGTTTTTT. Residues: CAIVRSDTGELFF. The V gene is TRBV10-3, the J gene TRBJ2-2, with no clear D. The V gene lost 8 bases and the J gene lost 3 bases, with 10 bases spanning the gap. The V gene's germline CDR1 is ENHRY and CDR2 SYGVKD. The CDR3 runs to 13 residues.

The V gene is TRBV7-2, the J gene TRBJ1-1; D call uncertain. This CDR3 region has 12 residues. Germline V gives CDR1 SGHTA, CDR2 FQGNSA. Trimming took 5 bases from V and 2 from J, leaving 6 bases between them. The CDR3 here is CASSTYNTEAFF. In DNA, the CDR3 is TGTGCCAGCAGCACATACAACACTGAAGCTTTCTTT.

This chain connects TRBV5-1 to TRBJ2-7; 7 bases are shared with TRBD2. Losses at the gene ends were 1 base for V and 0 bases for J; bases not matched to a gene: 4. Germline V CDR1 and CDR2: SGHRS, YFSETQ. The CDR3 has 15 amino acids. For the CDR3, the DNA is TGCGCCAGCAGCTTGCGGGGGGAATCCTCCTACGAGCAGTACTTC. Translation: CASSLRGESSYEQYF.

This clone was seen a handful of times. The chain carries TRBV18 and TRBJ2-1, with 10 bases aligning to TRBD1. The CDR3 runs to 18 residues. V gave up 3 bases and J gave up 3 bases; unmatched junction bases: 11. In germline, CDR1 is KGHSH, CDR2 LQKENI. The chain's CDR3 is CASSPSGTGDGYYNEQFF. In DNA, the CDR3 is TGTGCCAGCTCACCTTCCGGGACAGGGGACGGCTACTACAATGAGCAGTTCTTC.

Turning to this clone: This CDR3 is also generated by other DNA sequences in the sample. The V and J genes are TRBV29-1 and TRBJ2-7, with 7 nucleotides matching TRBD1. From germline, CDR1 is SQVTM and CDR2 ANQGSEA. The CDR3 consists of 12 residues. The ends lost 4 bases at V and 2 bases at J; junction bases unmatched: 2. As DNA, the CDR3 is TGCAGCGTTGGACAGGGTACCTACGAGCAGTACTTC. This sequence encodes CSVGQGTYEQYF.

In regard to this clone: The junction shows a germline mismatch at one end, possibly a read error. The chain joins TRBV6-1 to TRBJ2-3, with TRBD2 as a possible D gene (5 bases). The CDR3 is 14 amino acids. The germline gives CDR1 MNHNS, CDR2 SASEGT. CDR3 DNA: TGTGCCAGCAGGGGAGACTCTAGCACAGATGCGCAGTATTTT. Amino acid sequence: CASRGDSSTDAQYF.

The chain recombines TRBV27 with TRBJ1-5; no definite D call. CDR1 is MNHEY and CDR2 is SMNVEV in the germline V gene (reference sequence). V dropped 7 bases and J dropped 2 bases, with 24 bases sitting between them. The CDR3 contains 18 residues. The CDR3 coding sequence is TGTGCCAGCATCCCCACCTTGGTGGGCCTCTGGGGCAATCAGCCCCAGCATTTT. The encoded protein is CASIPTLVGLWGNQPQHF.

V and J are TRBV18 and TRBJ1-1; D is uncertain. V dropped 2 bases and J dropped 5 bases, with 15 bases sitting between them. Germline assignment: CDR1 KGHSH and CDR2 LQKENI. CDR3 length: 15 residues. CDR3 sequence: CASSPSPAWETEAFF. CDR3 nucleotides: TGTGCCAGCTCACCAAGCCCGGCTTGGGAGACTGAAGCTTTCTTT.

The rearrangement joins TRBV6-5 to TRBJ2-7; TRBD1 is a possible D gene (5 bases). V gave up 6 bases and J gave up 7 bases, with 13 bases separating them. The CDR3 is 12 residues long. Germline CDR1 is MNHEY and CDR2 is SVGAGI. The CDR3 sequence is CASRRQPGEQYF. DNA for the CDR3: TGTGCCAGCAGACGACAGCCCGGAGAGCAGTACTTC.

The CDR3 region has the DNA TGTGCTAGTGGGGCGACAGTATATAATTCACCCCTCCACTTT. Its translation: CASGATVYNSPLHF. V usage is TRBV12-5 and J usage is TRBJ1-6; TRBD1 is a possible D gene (5 bases). V lost 6 bases, J lost 4 bases, and 10 bases lay in between. There are 14 residues in the CDR3. In germline, CDR1 is LGHNT, CDR2 FRNRAP.

For this clone: Because it lacks the conserved phenylalanine or tryptophan at the end, this CDR3 is likely a read error. This chain links TRBV11-2 with TRBJ1-2; possibly TRBD1 for D (6 bases). Germline assignment: CDR1 SGHAT and CDR2 FQNNGV. The ends were cut back, 5 bases at V and 4 bases at J, with 20 bases in the middle. The CDR3 is made up of 16 amino acids. CDR3 region: CASSTPGQRPSYGYTL. The CDR3 region has the DNA TGTGCCAGCAGCACTCCGGGACAAAGACCTTCCTATGGCTACACCCTC.

This clone was seen once. Compared with germline, one end of the junction differs, possibly owing to a read error. The chain is built from TRBV7-7 and TRBJ1-1; tentative D call: TRBD1 (5 bases). This CDR3 is built from 13 residues. Germline-derived CDR1 and CDR2 are SSHAT and FNYEAQ (reference sequence). The DNA for the CDR3 is TGTGCTAGCAGCTTGACAGTGAACACTGAAGCTTTCTTT. This codes for CASSLTVNTEAFF.

The J gene is TRBJ2-7, the V gene TRBV7-9, with D unresolved. The CDR3 is 14 amino acids. Trimming pared 3 bases from V and 5 bases from J, leaving 14 bases between. Germline V lookup: CDR1 SEHNR, CDR2 FQNEAQ (reference sequence). CDR3 sequence: CASSFTMAQDEQYF. The DNA of the CDR3 is TGTGCCAGCAGCTTTACTATGGCCCAAGACGAGCAGTACTTC.

This clone was detected a few times. The chain employs TRBV9 and TRBJ1-1; TRBD1 agrees at 8 bases. Germline V gene sequence: CDR1 SGDLS, CDR2 YYNGEE. The J segment lost 0 bases and the V segment lost 3 bases, leaving 7 bases of the junction unmatched. CDR3 length: 16 residues. The CDR3 sequence is CASSAYLTGVNTEAFF. CDR3 DNA sequence: TGTGCCAGCAGCGCGTACCTGACAGGGGTGAACACTGAAGCTTTCTTT.

This rearrangement joins TRBV11-3 to TRBJ1-3; D may be TRBD1 (5 bases). Germline-derived CDR1 and CDR2 are SGHNT and YENEEA. The germline V and J ends were trimmed by 3 bases and 4 bases, with 16 bases remaining between them. The CDR3 runs 16 residues. The CDR3 reads CASSLGGGGVGNTIYF. The CDR3 DNA reads as TGTGCCAGCAGCTTGGGCGGCGGAGGGGTCGGAAACACCATATATTTT.

The chain links TRBV6-5 to TRBJ2-5; tentative D call: TRBD1 (6 bases). The V and J ends lost 7 bases and 0 bases respectively, with 12 bases between them. The CDR3 is made up of 14 amino acids. In germline, CDR1 is MNHEY, CDR2 SVGAGI. The DNA for the CDR3 is TGTGCCAGCAAGGCAGGGGAGTACCAAGAGACCCAGTACTTC. This codes for CASKAGEYQETQYF.

J is TRBJ2-7 and V is TRBV7-3; D may be TRBD2 (6 bases). Between the trimmed V and J ends, which lost 3 bases and 4 bases, there was a span of 16 bases. CDR3 length equals 15 residues. Germline loops: CDR1 SGHTA, CDR2 FQGTGA. The CDR3 loop is CASSLMGEVGYEQYF. For the CDR3, the DNA is TGTGCCAGCAGCTTGATGGGGGAGGTGGGTTACGAGCAGTACTTC.

This chain joins TRBV2 and TRBJ1-4, with D tentatively TRBD1 (5 bases). Germline V gene lookup returns CDR1 SNHLY and CDR2 FYNNEI. This CDR3 spans 15 amino acids. V gave up 7 bases and J gave up 7 bases, with 19 bases separating them. The CDR3 region has the DNA TGTGCCAGCAACTGGGGGGGACGGGGATCTGAAAAACTGTTTTTT. It is translated as CASNWGGRGSEKLFF. Drawing the rest from reference TRBV2 and TRBJ1-4, the complete variable domain is EPEVTQTPSHQVTQMGQEVILRCVPISNHLYFYWYRQILGQKVEFLVSFYNNEISEKSEIFDDQFSVERPDGSNFTLKIRSTKLEDSAMYFCASNWGGRGSEKLFFGSGTQLSVL.

The CDR3 sequence: CSVARGVNEQYF. For the CDR3, the DNA is TGCAGCGTTGCCAGGGGAGTCAACGAGCAGTACTTC. V is TRBV29-1 and J is TRBJ2-7, with D possibly being TRBD1 (6 bases). The V end was cut by 4 bases, the J end by 5 bases, with 12 bases between. This CDR3 is 12 amino acids long. Germline lookup yields CDR1 SQVTM and CDR2 ANQGSEA.